The 25 T cell receptor beta chains reported below all come from one sample, sequenced in a study of T cells in Graves' hyperthyroidism and ophthalmopathy. The CDR3 regions of TCR beta were amplified from RNA transcripts. TCR CDR3 underwent first-round RT-PCR with the HTBI primer set. Via MiXCR, TCRdb re-called the multiplex PCR reads, giving one row per CDR3 protein. The top ten clones hold around 35% of a sample with about 320,000 distinct CDR3 sequences, roughly 17% of them seen once. The sequencing input was blood. The source of these receptors is a man between 25 and 39 years old with Graves' hyperthyroidism.

In its sample, this clonotype was seen many times. This chain uses TRBV27 with TRBJ1-1; D is undetermined. Trimming cost V 0 bases and J 1 base, with 6 bases left between them. Germline-derived CDR1 and CDR2 are MNHEY and SMNVEV (reference sequence). CDR3 length equals 14 residues. The CDR3 region has the DNA TGTGCCAGCAGTTTATCGAGGCAGAACACTGAAGCTTTCTTT. This sequence encodes CASSLSRQNTEAFF.

The J gene is TRBJ1-4, the V gene TRBV4-1; 7 bases fit TRBD1. The CDR3 loop spans 18 amino acids. V dropped 1 base and J dropped 5; count of bases not matched to a gene: 13. CDR1 and CDR2 from the germline V gene are MGHRA and YSYEKL. Written as DNA, the CDR3 is TGCGCCAGCAGCCAAGCGTGGCCTAGGGGGCGGCTCAATGAAAAACTGTTTTTT. Translating gives CASSQAWPRGRLNEKLFF.

This clonotype has ten or more counts. The chain recombines TRBV5-1 with TRBJ1-1; no definite D call. Germline CDR1 reads SGHRS; CDR2 reads YFSETQ. This CDR3 has 14 residues. Trimming left V 4 bases short and J 0 bases short, with 10 bases between. In DNA form, the CDR3 reads TGCGCCAGCAGCAGTAGGGAGGTGAACACTGAAGCTTTCTTT. Protein: CASSSREVNTEAFF.

This clonotype was recorded many times. V usage is TRBV12-3 or TRBV12-4 and J usage is TRBJ1-1; D gene uncertain. The CDR3 is 12 amino acids. V was trimmed by 4 bases and J by 8 bases, leaving 11 bases between them. The CDR3 loop is CASSSPGWEAFF. The CDR3 region has the DNA TGTGCCAGCAGTTCCCCGGGTTGGGAAGCTTTCTTT.

This clonotype was found many times. The J gene is TRBJ2-3, the V gene TRBV3-1; unclear D gene. The CDR3 length is 10 residues. Germline values: CDR1 LGHDT, CDR2 YNNKEL (reference sequence). The V end lost 8 bases, the J end lost 4 bases, and 4 bases lay between the germline ends. The CDR3 here is CASGPDTQYF. The DNA for the CDR3 is TGTGCCAGCGGACCAGATACGCAGTATTTT.

This clonotype was recorded at least ten times. V and J are TRBV30 and TRBJ2-3; D remains ambiguous. The CDR3 is 13 residues long. Germline CDR1 and CDR2: GTSNPN and SVGIG (reference sequence). The V and J ends lost 4 bases and 1 base respectively, with 9 bases between them. DNA for the CDR3: TGTGCCTGGATCCGGCAGGGCACAGATACGCAGTATTTT. Protein sequence: CAWIRQGTDTQYF.

This clonotype was observed many times. The chain links TRBV7-9 to TRBJ2-7; no firm D call. Germline values: CDR1 SEHNR, CDR2 FQNEAQ (reference sequence). The CDR3 has 12 residues. Trimming left V 5 bases short and J 6 bases short, with 11 bases between. For the CDR3, the DNA is TGTGCCAGCAGCCTTCAGTCCATCGAGCAGTACTTC. Its protein is CASSLQSIEQYF.

This clonotype was counted ten times or more. This chain joins TRBV28 and TRBJ1-4, with 9 bases matching TRBD1. This CDR3 has 15 amino acids. The germline V gene has CDR1 MDHEN and CDR2 SYDVKM. Trimming at V came to 4 bases and at J to 8 bases, leaving 8 bases not matched to a gene. The CDR3 nucleotides read TGTGCCAGCAGTTCGCCGGGACAGGGTGACGAAAAACTGTTTTTT. Protein sequence: CASSSPGQGDEKLFF.

This clonotype was seen ten or more times. V is TRBV7-9 and J is TRBJ2-1; tentative D call: TRBD1 (6 bases). Germline CDR1 and CDR2: SEHNR and FQNEAQ (reference sequence). V lost 5 bases to trimming and J lost 4 bases, with 21 bases between them. The CDR3 has 17 residues. The CDR3 loop is CASSPSPKGGFYNEQFF. The CDR3 DNA follows: TGTGCCAGCAGCCCCAGCCCCAAAGGGGGTTTTTACAATGAGCAGTTCTTC.

There are a few counts of this clonotype. CDR3 DNA: TGTGCCAGCAGCGTCTTAGAATGGGGCGAGCAGTACTTC. This sequence encodes CASSVLEWGEQYF. This chain joins TRBV9 and TRBJ2-7; D not resolved. The CDR3 is 13 amino acids. Germline assignment: CDR1 SGDLS and CDR2 YYNGEE. Trimming shortened V by 2 bases and J by 6 bases, and 12 bases separated the two germline ends.

This clonotype came up many times. J is TRBJ1-1 and V is TRBV30; D is undetermined. The CDR3 runs to 13 residues. V gave up 1 base and J gave up 11 bases, with 17 bases separating them. Germline assignment: CDR1 GTSNPN and CDR2 SVGIG (reference sequence). CDR3 residues: CAWSESGLNEAFF. In DNA, the CDR3 is TGTGCCTGGAGTGAGTCGGGCCTCAACGAGGCTTTCTTT.

This clonotype appeared a few times. The CDR3, as DNA: TGTGCCACCAGCAGAGATTGGTGGAAACTAGCGGGAGGGGAGACCCAGTACTTC. Encoded protein: CATSRDWWKLAGGETQYF. V usage is TRBV15 and J usage is TRBJ2-5, with TRBD2 identical over 13 bases. There are 18 residues in the CDR3. V lost 0 bases and J lost 5; bases outside the gene matches: 9. Germline CDR1 and CDR2: LNHNV and YYDKDF (reference sequence).

This clonotype was detected ten times or more. The chain carries TRBV20-1 and TRBJ2-7, with TRBD2 matching over 10 bases. The junction had 7 bases not matched to a gene; V was cut back by 0 bases and J by 5 bases. Germline values: CDR1 DFQATT, CDR2 SNEGSKA (reference sequence). The CDR3 is 15 amino acids. The CDR3 here is CSARDASGSGDEQYF. Here the CDR3 DNA reads TGCAGTGCTAGAGATGCTAGCGGGAGTGGAGACGAGCAGTACTTC.

A remark on this clonotype: One base away lies a much larger clone, so this may be a sequencing read error. This chain connects TRBV7-2 to TRBJ2-1; the match to TRBD1 covers 7 bases. This CDR3 is 15 amino acids long. The germline CDR1 and CDR2 sequences are SGHTA and FQGNSA. V lost 5 bases, J lost 2 bases, and 6 bases stayed unmatched. In nucleotides, the CDR3 is TGTGCCAGCAGCGTTCCGGGACAGACCTACAATGAGCAGTTCTTC. It is translated as CASSVPGQTYNEQFF.

In its sample, this clonotype was seen many times. The genes are TRBV11-2 and TRBJ2-1; TRBD1 or TRBD2 may be the D gene (5 bases each). The germline V and J ends were trimmed by 1 base and 6 bases, with 13 bases remaining between them. The CDR3 is 15 amino acids. Germline CDR1 reads SGHAT; CDR2 reads FQNNGV. Here the CDR3 reads CASSLVTGLLNEQFF. In DNA form, the CDR3 reads TGTGCCAGCAGCTTAGTAACAGGACTGCTCAATGAGCAGTTCTTC.

This clonotype came up many times. The chain couples TRBV18 to TRBJ2-1; TRBD2 agrees at 8 bases. The germline V gene encodes CDR1 KGHSH and CDR2 LQKENI. V gave up 3 bases and J gave up 6 bases; unmatched junction bases: 10. The CDR3 extends over 16 amino acids. The CDR3 DNA follows: TGTGCCAGCTCACCCCCCGGTAGCGGGGCCCTCAATGAGCAGTTCTTC. As protein: CASSPPGSGALNEQFF.

In its sample, this clonotype was seen many times. The gene calls are TRBV28 and TRBJ2-7; possible D gene TRBD2, 6 bases. Trimming stripped 8 bases from V and 7 bases from J, with 18 bases between. The V gene's germline CDR1 is MDHEN and CDR2 SYDVKM. The CDR3 is 13 residues long. The CDR3 nucleotides are TGTGCCAGCCGCGGGACCTCGAAGGTGGAGCAGTACTTC. It translates to CASRGTSKVEQYF.

The CDR3 nucleotides read TGTGCCAGCAACTCCCCGGGGCTTAGTAGGGAAAAACTGTTTTTT. This sequence encodes CASNSPGLSREKLFF. V usage is TRBV28 and J usage is TRBJ1-4, with D perhaps TRBD1 (5 bases). Germline-derived CDR1 and CDR2 are MDHEN and SYDVKM. The CDR3 has 15 residues. Trimming removed 7 bases at V and 8 bases at J, with 20 bases between.

This clonotype was recorded at least ten times. The chain couples TRBV11-2 to TRBJ2-1; D may be TRBD1 (6 bases). The CDR3 spans 16 residues. The germline V gene encodes CDR1 SGHAT and CDR2 FQNNGV. The V end was cut by 3 bases, the J end by 3 bases, with 15 bases between. The CDR3 loop reads CASSFRSDRSYNEQFF. CDR3 DNA: TGTGCCAGCAGCTTCCGGAGCGACAGGAGCTACAATGAGCAGTTCTTC.

This clonotype has a count of ten or more. The V call is TRBV12-3 or TRBV12-4, the J call TRBJ1-2, with a tentative D call TRBD1 (5 bases). Between the trimmed V and J ends, which lost 3 bases and 7 bases, there was a span of 21 bases. This CDR3 is built from 16 residues. The CDR3 sequence: CASSFDGHGVRGGYTF. CDR3 coding DNA: TGTGCCAGCAGTTTCGACGGACATGGGGTGCGGGGTGGCTACACCTTC.

There are many counts of this clonotype. Here the CDR3 reads CASSPVGTEAFF. The CDR3, as DNA: TGTGCCAGCAGCCCAGTGGGCACTGAAGCTTTCTTT. The chain links TRBV12-3 or TRBV12-4 to TRBJ1-1, with D unresolved. V was cut by 6 bases and J by 4 bases, with 9 bases left in between. The CDR3 length is 12 residues.

There are many counts of this clonotype. V gene TRBV9 combines with J gene TRBJ2-7, with 7 bases matching TRBD2. Trimming at V came to 3 bases and at J to 0 bases, leaving 6 bases not matched to a gene. The CDR3 has 15 residues. Germline lookup yields CDR1 SGDLS and CDR2 YYNGEE. The CDR3: CASSGSSGLSYEQYF. In DNA, the CDR3 is TGTGCCAGCAGCGGATCTAGCGGACTCTCCTACGAGCAGTACTTC. Looking up the rest from reference TRBV9 and TRBJ2-7 gives the full variable domain: DSGVTQTPKHLITATGQRVTLRCSPRSGDLSVYWYQQSLDQGLQFLIQYYNGEERAKGNILERFSAQQFPDLHSELNLSSLELGDSALYFCASSGSSGLSYEQYFGPGTRLTVT.

The chain joins TRBV7-9 to TRBJ2-2, with TRBD1 identical over 8 bases. This CDR3 has 15 residues. With 5 bases clipped from V and 3 bases from J, the junction kept 5 bases outside the gene matches. Germline CDR1 reads SEHNR; CDR2 reads FQNEAQ (reference sequence). DNA for the CDR3: TGTGCCAGCAGCCGCGACAGGGGACACACCGGGGAGCTGTTTTTT. Amino acid sequence: CASSRDRGHTGELFF.

A word on this clonotype: One end of the junction does not line up with germline, which may come from a read error. This sequence joins TRBV3-1 and TRBJ2-7; no clear D. CDR3 length equals 15 residues. Per germline, CDR1 LGHDT and CDR2 YNNKEL (reference sequence). CDR3 sequence (DNA): TGTGCCAGCAGCCATCATTCAGGAAGCTCCTACGAGGAGTACTTC. Its translation is CASSHHSGSSYEEYF.

This clonotype appeared many times. The chain is built from TRBV2 and TRBJ1-5, with 9 bases fitting TRBD1. The germline V gene has CDR1 SNHLY and CDR2 FYNNEI. J was trimmed by 7 bases and V by 6 bases; bases with no gene match: 7. This CDR3 spans 14 amino acids. The CDR3 loop reads CASRGDRVGQPQHF. CDR3 nucleotides: TGTGCCAGCAGGGGGGACAGGGTCGGCCAGCCCCAGCATTTT.